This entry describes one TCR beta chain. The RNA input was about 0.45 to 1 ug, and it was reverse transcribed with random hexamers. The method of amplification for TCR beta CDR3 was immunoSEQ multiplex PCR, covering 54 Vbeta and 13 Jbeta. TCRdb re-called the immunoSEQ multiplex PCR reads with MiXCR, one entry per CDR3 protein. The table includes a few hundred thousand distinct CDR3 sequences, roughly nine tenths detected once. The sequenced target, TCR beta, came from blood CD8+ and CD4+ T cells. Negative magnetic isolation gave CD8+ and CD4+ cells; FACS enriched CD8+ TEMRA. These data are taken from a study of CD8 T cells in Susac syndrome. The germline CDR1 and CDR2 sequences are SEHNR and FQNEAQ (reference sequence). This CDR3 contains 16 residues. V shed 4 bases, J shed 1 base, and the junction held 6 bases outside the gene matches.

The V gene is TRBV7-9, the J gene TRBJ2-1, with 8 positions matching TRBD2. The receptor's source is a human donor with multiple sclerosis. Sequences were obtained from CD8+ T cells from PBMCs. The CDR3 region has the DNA TGTGCCAGCAGCTCCCAGCGGGAGCGTTCCTACAATGAGCAGTTCTTC. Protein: CASSSQRERSYNEQFF.